This TCR beta chain was sequenced for a study of blood T cell repertoires in COVID-19. On the study more broadly: Some COVID-19 samples were acute and others convalescent; all came from the United States, Italy and Spain. In each case, the material was cDNA or gDNA derived from T cells, B-cell-depleted T cells, or PBMCs.

Authors' analysis steps: Amplification from reference gene primers served as the basis for estimated nucleated cell counts. The data were produced by immunoSEQ multiplex PCR, yet TCRdb's version contains in-frame clones alone and is incomplete. D and trimming come from the DNA, and the V and J calls and clone size come from that table. The profile shows under 200,000 clones, about nine tenths of them singletons. CDR3 length equals 12 residues. The germline gives CDR1 ENHRY, CDR2 SYGVKD. V lost 10 bases, J lost 10 bases, and 9 bases stayed unmatched. Followed longitudinally, the Seattle patients had been enrolled during active infection.

This TCR came from a woman aged 60-75 years with COVID-19, enrolled during active disease. The J gene is TRBJ2-5, the V gene TRBV10-3; 10 nucleotides line up with TRBD1. Sequencing input: peripheral blood. The CDR3 protein is CATGTGAQGQYF. CDR3 DNA sequence: TGTGCCACCGGGACAGGGGCTCAAGGCCAGTACTTC.